This T cell receptor (beta chain) emerged from a study of T cell responses to AZD1222 COVID-19 vaccine. As to this clone: What it recognizes is unknown.

V gave up 3 bases and J gave up 1 base, with 12 bases separating them. This CDR3 is 14 amino acids long. Germline values: CDR1 DFQATT, CDR2 SNEGSKA (reference sequence). Method: immunoSEQ multiplex PCR; TCRdb's copy keeps in-frame clones and lacks some. The data show 75,000 to 95,000 clones, approximately 88% seen once. The study, taken as a whole, reports: Only a handful of AZD1222 recipients tested seropositive at baseline. Only after the peak T cell response were repertoires sampled. Clonal diversity may have been underestimated, and the donors were mostly white British, with more females than males.

The input for sequencing was peripheral blood, taken 28 days after the second dose of the MenACWY control vaccine. The chain is built from TRBV20-1 and TRBJ1-1, with D tentatively TRBD1 (6 bases). The receptor was isolated from an adult who received the MenACWY meningococcal vaccine as a control. CDR3 loop: CSASPGQWNTEAFF. For the CDR3, the DNA is TGCAGTGCTAGTCCGGGACAATGGAACACTGAAGCTTTCTTT.